The 2 T cell receptor beta chains below all came from one sample that was sequenced in a study of human T cells and chemical hapten exposure. TCRdb redid the calling of the RACE reads with MiXCR, one entry per CDR3 protein. The table records about 90,000 distinct CDR3 sequences, 7.5% to 9.5% of them present only once. Stated time point: pre-sensitization, week 0. Treatment defined: therapeutic diphenylcyclopropenone sensitization with weekly scalp DPC. The sample consisted of whole blood, taken in connection with sensitization to the hapten diphenylcyclopropenone (DPC). These receptors were taken from a man between 40 and 49 years old with alopecia areata. Some clones in this sample may be carry-over from other donors' samples.

This clonotype was observed many times. The J gene is TRBJ1-3, the V gene TRBV7-9; D uncertain. Per the germline V gene, CDR1 is SEHNR and CDR2 is FQNEAQ (reference sequence). V lost 3 bases to trimming and J lost 2 bases, with 14 bases between them. The length of the CDR3 is 16 residues. CDR3 coding DNA: TGTGCCAGCAGCTTGGAGGGCGGGATGACTGGAAACACCATATATTTT. Protein: CASSLEGGMTGNTIYF.

The CDR3 region has the DNA TGTGCCAGCAGCCCAGCACGGGGGGCCACTGAAGCTTTCTTT. Its translation is CASSPARGATEAFF. The chain employs TRBV11-1 and TRBJ1-1, with TRBD1 as a possible D gene (6 bases). Trimming cost V 5 bases and J 4 bases, with 14 bases left between them. This CDR3 has 14 residues. Germline lookup yields CDR1 SGHAT and CDR2 FQDESV (reference sequence).